This T cell receptor beta chain was sequenced in a study of T-cell reconstitution after alpha-beta-depleted transplantation in children (dated by TCRdb to about 2016). A note on the overall study: T-cell immune reconstitution after TCRalphabeta/CD19-depleted allogeneic hematopoietic cell transplantation in children was quantitatively tracked in the study by means of TCR repertoire profiling.

Concerning this clonotype itself: What antigen it recognizes has not been identified. One base away there is no much larger clone; base qualities are not given.

The germline V gene (reference sequence) specifies SEHNR as CDR1 and FQNEAQ as CDR2. V sheds 5 bases and J sheds 0 bases, leaving 15 bases between their ends. The CDR3 starts with the cysteine, ends with the phenylalanine, and has 16 residues. Only the CDR3 DNA stays, 48 bases, in frame from base 1. Library preparation used PCR. Sequencing was carried out with an Illumina HiSeq 2500. TCR library preparation used molecular barcoding, with unique molecular identifiers applied to normalize quantification of the TCRbeta repertoire. TCRdb applied fastp at Q25 and MiXCR to the public reads, then kept only in-frame beta chains. All rows with the same CDR3 protein become a single entry with the most common DNA and genes. In all, the sample holds some 490,000 distinct CDR3 sequences, and under 15% of those were seen once. The ten largest account for about 5.6% of the sample.

Recombination joined TRBV7-9 with TRBJ2-3; the D region possibly corresponds to TRBD1 (5 bases align). Sample: PBMCs from the stem cell graft donor, taken from the stem cell graft. This receptor was identified in a human donor who donated a stem cell graft to a child with combined immunodeficiency. The CDR3 protein is CASSRRQPLSTDTQYF. DNA sequence: TGTGCCAGCAGCCGGAGACAGCCTTTGAGCACAGATACGCAGTATTTT.